The TCR beta chain under discussion was sequenced for a study of shared clonotypes between healthy human individuals. Study overall: Each donor's CD4 naive and CD4 memory cells filled three plates apiece, CD8 naive two, and CD8 memory one. Study-level findings and limits: Shared across a handful of donors were around 5% of the naive CD4 clonotypes. Non-shared clonotypes displayed generation probabilities falling below those of clonotypes present in all four donors.

From germline, CDR1 is SNHLY and CDR2 FYNNEI. V lost 7 bases to trimming and J lost 0 bases, with 7 bases between them. The CDR3 runs to 12 residues. Points on this clone: Its antigen is currently unknown.

The input for sorted-subset replicate PCRs was approximately 210 ng DNA, 25,000 to 35,000 T cell genomes. Assay: immunoSEQ multiplex PCR; the TCRdb copy retains only in-frame clones and omits some. The sample records about 750,000 clones, 80% to 95% being singletons. The naive CD8 fraction comprised CD45RO-negative cells positively selected for CCR7 and excluded terminally differentiated effector memory CD45RA+ cells. The TCR was taken from a man in his thirties or forties in good health. The sample comprised naive CD8+ T cells sorted from blood. V and J are TRBV2 and TRBJ2-7; D unclear. CDR3 in amino acids: CASTILSYEQYF. The CDR3 bases are TGTGCCAGCACTATACTCTCCTACGAGCAGTACTTC.